The clone carrying this TCR beta chain occurred a few times. Antigen specificity is unknown. The data were taken from a study of blood T cells in healthy people across ages. Notes on the study in general: One million T cells yielded diversity estimates that were considered underestimates. In long-lived donors, naive CD4+ cell counts and diversity exceeded those of aged donors. PBMC samples, being unsorted, prevented any conclusive comparison of naive and antigen-experienced cells.

The authors extracted at least 6 micrograms of total RNA per sample. The trim removed 6 bases at V and 7 bases at J, leaving 17 bases unmatched. Germline V gene data show CDR1 as SGHRS and CDR2 as YFSETQ. This CDR3 region has 17 residues. Primers used in a second PCR of about 6 to 11 cycles were a sample-barcoded 5' primer and a J-beta primer mix. TCRdb processed the 5' RACE reads anew with MiXCR; each CDR3 protein has one entry. The table lists about 1.6 million distinct CDR3 sequences, about 35% of them singletons. The chain has TRBV5-1 and TRBJ2-2; the match to TRBD2 covers 8 bases. The receptor comes from a woman aged 25 to 45 in good health. Sequenced input: blood. The CDR3 DNA sequence: TGCGCCAGCACCTCTTTGGGGAGCGGGAGAAATAACGGGGAGCTGTTTTTT. Translated: CASTSLGSGRNNGELFF.